This TCR beta chain stems from a study of human T cells and chemical hapten exposure. Overall study context: Mostly female patients had alopecia areata, totalis or universalis.

Per the original data handling: There were a median of roughly 100,000 TCRs per sample, with a range from roughly 20,000 to 700,000. TCRdb called the RACE reads again in MiXCR, with one record for every CDR3 protein. TCRdb, not the authors, supplied the V and J calls. The sample has around 360,000 distinct CDR3 sequences; about 6% are singletons. Time point denoted: patch test 2, 6 weeks after DPC sensitization. Treatment of the sample: therapeutic diphenylcyclopropenone sensitization with weekly scalp DPC. This clonotype was observed at least ten times. Looked up from germline, CDR1 is MNHEY and CDR2 is SVGAGI. The CDR3 contains 14 residues. V lost 1 base and J lost 4; bases outside the gene matches: 3.

Sample: whole blood, taken in connection with sensitization to the hapten diphenylcyclopropenone (DPC). This clonotype originated in a woman aged 18-35 years with alopecia areata. Some clones in this sample may be carry-over from other donors' samples. This chain joins TRBV6-5 and TRBJ1-2, with 7 bases matching TRBD1. CDR3 protein: CASSYYRDSYGYTF. CDR3 bases: TGTGCCAGCAGTTACTACCGGGACAGCTATGGCTACACCTTC.